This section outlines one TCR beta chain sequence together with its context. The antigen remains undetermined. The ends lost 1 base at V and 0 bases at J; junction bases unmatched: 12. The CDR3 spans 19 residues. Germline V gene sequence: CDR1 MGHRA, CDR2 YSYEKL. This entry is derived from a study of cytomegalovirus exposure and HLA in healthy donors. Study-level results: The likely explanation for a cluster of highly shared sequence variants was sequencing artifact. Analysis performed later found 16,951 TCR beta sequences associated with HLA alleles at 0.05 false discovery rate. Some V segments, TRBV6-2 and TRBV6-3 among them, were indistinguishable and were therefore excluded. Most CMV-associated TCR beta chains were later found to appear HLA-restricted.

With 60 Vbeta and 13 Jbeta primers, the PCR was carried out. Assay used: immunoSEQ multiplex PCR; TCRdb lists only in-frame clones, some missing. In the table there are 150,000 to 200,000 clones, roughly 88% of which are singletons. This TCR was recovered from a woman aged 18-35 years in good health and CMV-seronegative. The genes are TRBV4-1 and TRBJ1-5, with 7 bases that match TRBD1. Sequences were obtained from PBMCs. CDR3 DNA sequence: TGCGCCAGCAGCCAAGTTTTATTAGGGGGCGGTCTTAGCAATCAGCCCCAGCATTTT. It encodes CASSQVLLGGGLSNQPQHF.